The 14 T cell receptor beta chains below come from one sample, sequenced in a study of cytomegalovirus exposure and HLA in healthy donors. Both 60 Vbeta primers and 13 Jbeta primers went into the PCR. Libraries were prepared by immunoSEQ multiplex PCR; TCRdb keeps only in-frame clonotypes and omits some of them. Among fewer than 200,000 clones listed, around 90% were seen once. Sequenced material: PBMCs. The receptors shown here come from a boy younger than 10 in good health and CMV-seronegative.

In its sample, this clone was seen once. The chain joins TRBV28 to TRBJ1-2, with D possibly TRBD1 on 6 matching bases. Trimming removed 6 bases at V and 6 bases at J, with 17 bases between. The CDR3 extends over 14 amino acids. The V gene's germline CDR1 is MDHEN and CDR2 SYDVKM. CDR3 amino acids: CASSEQGWGDGYTF. CDR3 nucleotide sequence: TGTGCCAGCAGCGAACAGGGTTGGGGAGATGGCTACACCTTC.

The count of this clone is one. The rearrangement joins TRBV2 to TRBJ2-7, with D unresolved. This CDR3 spans 15 amino acids. The germline V gene has CDR1 SNHLY and CDR2 FYNNEI. V gave up 2 bases and J gave up 3 bases, with 14 bases separating them. CDR3 residues: CASSESRSSFYEQYF. The CDR3 DNA follows: TGTGCCAGCAGTGAATCCAGAAGTTCCTTCTACGAGCAGTACTTC.

Details on this clone: At the DNA level, this CDR3 is encoded by other sequences in the same sample as well. This chain joins TRBV7-2 and TRBJ2-3; D possibly corresponds to TRBD2 (5 bases). In germline, CDR1 is SGHTA, CDR2 FQGNSA. V was trimmed by 6 bases and J by 5 bases, leaving 18 bases between them. This CDR3 is built from 15 residues. CDR3 in DNA: TGTGCCAGCAGTTTACGGCGGAGAGCGGAAGATACGCAGTATTTT. Encoded protein: CASSLRRRAEDTQYF.

The J gene is TRBJ2-3, the V gene TRBV11-1, with 8 nucleotides matching TRBD2. The CDR3 spans 16 residues. The junction had 6 bases not matched to a gene; V was cut back by 2 bases and J by 2 bases. From germline, CDR1 is SGHAT and CDR2 FQDESV (reference sequence). CDR3 in amino acids: CASSLPRTSPTDTQYF. CDR3 sequence (DNA): TGTGCCAGCAGCTTACCCCGGACTAGCCCCACAGATACGCAGTATTTT.

The chain has TRBV6-1 and TRBJ1-1, with D perhaps matching TRBD1 (5 bases). This CDR3 comprises 13 residues. Germline V gene data show CDR1 as MNHNS and CDR2 as SASEGT. V dropped 2 bases and J dropped 7 bases, with 11 bases sitting between them. CDR3 protein: CASSELGLGEAFF. CDR3 DNA sequence: TGTGCCAGCAGTGAACTGGGGCTTGGTGAAGCTTTCTTT.

This chain connects TRBV4-1 to TRBJ2-7; a possible D gene is TRBD1 (6 bases). This CDR3 region has 16 residues. Trimming removed 4 bases from V and 3 bases from J, with 19 bases in between. Germline V gene lookup returns CDR1 MGHRA and CDR2 YSYEKL. The CDR3 here is CASSPEDSLPYYEQYF. CDR3 bases: TGCGCCAGCAGCCCAGAGGACAGCCTTCCCTACTACGAGCAGTACTTC.

The V and J genes are TRBV20-1 and TRBJ2-1, with TRBD1 matching over 8 bases. The CDR3 has 11 residues. Germline values: CDR1 DFQATT, CDR2 SNEGSKA (reference sequence). V lost 1 base, J lost 10 bases, and 0 bases stayed unmatched. DNA of the CDR3: TGCAGTGCTAGAGGGACAGGGGAGCAGTTCTTC. As protein: CSARGTGEQFF.

The chain links TRBV7-8 to TRBJ2-2; possibly TRBD1 for D (6 bases). V shed 2 bases and J shed 0 bases, with 10 bases lying between them. Germline CDR1 SGHVS, CDR2 FQNEAQ. The CDR3 is 16 amino acids. The CDR3 nucleotides are TGTGCCAGCAGCTTACAGACAGGAGCGAACACCGGGGAGCTGTTTTTT. It specifies CASSLQTGANTGELFF.

This CDR3 is CASSRADRAYEQYF. The CDR3 coding sequence is TGTGCCAGCAGCCGGGCCGACAGAGCCTACGAGCAGTACTTC. V is TRBV6-5 and J is TRBJ2-5, with D perhaps TRBD1 (5 bases). The tail of the sequence fits TRBJ2-7 better, so the J call may be wrong. This CDR3 contains 14 residues. Germline assignment: CDR1 MNHEY and CDR2 SVGAGI.

The gene calls are TRBV6-1 and TRBJ2-1; TRBD2 aligns across 7 bases. Unmatched junction bases numbered 3, after V lost 4 bases and J lost 3 bases. The CDR3 runs 14 residues. Germline values: CDR1 MNHNS, CDR2 SASEGT. CDR3 sequence (DNA): TGTGCCAGCAGTGTCGGGACTATCTACAATGAGCAGTTCTTC. It translates to CASSVGTIYNEQFF.

The chain carries TRBV6-1 and TRBJ2-1; TRBD2 matches at 10 bases. This CDR3 contains 14 residues. Germline V gives CDR1 MNHNS, CDR2 SASEGT. V trimming: 6 bases; J trimming: 4 bases; junction bases outside the gene matches: 3. CDR3 sequence reads: CASREREGYNEQFF. DNA of the CDR3: TGTGCCAGCAGGGAGCGGGAGGGGTACAATGAGCAGTTCTTC.

V gene TRBV2 combines with J gene TRBJ2-6; the D is unclear. Germline V gene lookup returns CDR1 SNHLY and CDR2 FYNNEI. Trimming removed 8 bases at V and 0 bases at J, with 14 bases between. This CDR3 has 16 amino acids. Here the CDR3 DNA reads TGTGCCAGCGCCCCTCGCTGGAGCTCTGGGGCCAACGTCCTGACTTTC. It translates to CASAPRWSSGANVLTF.

The rearrangement uses TRBV6-6 and TRBJ1-1; D gene unclear. The CDR3 spans 11 residues. Germline V gives CDR1 MNHNY, CDR2 SVGAGI (reference sequence). V gave up 5 bases and J gave up 5 bases, with 6 bases separating them. For the CDR3, the DNA is TGTGCCAGCAGTACGAGGACTGAAGCTTTCTTT. Its protein product is CASSTRTEAFF.

This chain connects TRBV11-2 to TRBJ1-4, with D tentatively TRBD1 (6 bases). This CDR3 contains 16 residues. V lost 5 bases to trimming and J lost 1 base, with 14 bases between them. The germline CDR1 and CDR2 sequences are SGHAT and FQNNGV. The CDR3 loop is CASSPRQARTNEKLFF. CDR3 in DNA: TGTGCCAGCAGCCCCCGACAGGCTAGAACTAATGAAAAACTGTTTTTT.